Below, one T cell receptor beta chain is given with its context. Only in-frame clones appear in the TCRdb table, and some are missing; sequencing was by immunoSEQ multiplex PCR. This sample has tens of thousands of clones; roughly 89% occur once, and the top ten carry 8% to 10%. The source of the sample is a study of OX40 agonist ivuxolimab in advanced cancers. Study overall: Administration of intravenous ivuxolimab to patients occurred every 2 weeks at 0.01 to 10 mg/kg.

Sequences were derived from CD4+ or CD8+ T cells sorted from blood, sampled in a trial of the OX40 agonist ivuxolimab. This TCR derives from an adult with an advanced solid tumor such as melanoma, head and neck, liver or kidney cancer.

The DNA for the CDR3 is TGTGCCAGCCATAGAGCCGGGGAGCTGTTTTTT. Encoded protein: CASHRAGELFF. The J gene is TRBJ2-2, the V gene TRBV6-5; D is ambiguous. The CDR3 runs to 11 residues. Germline loops: CDR1 MNHEY, CDR2 SVGAGI. V lost 8 bases to trimming and J lost 6 bases, with 7 bases between them.